What follows is one T cell receptor (beta chain) and its context. Its target is not known. Peripheral blood samples of roughly 9.9 milliliters were drawn from each donor. Primed by a sample-barcoded 5' primer and a J-beta primer mix, a second PCR proceeded for 7 to 11 cycles. Each TCR beta cDNA got a 12-nucleotide random molecular identifier. TCRdb re-analysed the 5' RACE reads in MiXCR, keeping a single row per CDR3 protein. The repertoire holds hundreds of thousands of distinct CDR3 sequences, with about 48% as singletons. V was pared by 0 bases and J by 8 bases, with 5 bases between. Per germline, CDR1 GTSNPN and CDR2 SVGIG (reference sequence). The length of the CDR3 is 11 residues. The source of the sample is a study of blood T cells in healthy people across ages. The study's findings and limits: Per million T cells, TCR beta diversity dropped about linearly as age rose.

This clonotype originated in a man older than 75 in good health. The rearrangement uses TRBV30 and TRBJ2-1; unclear D gene. Sequences were obtained from blood. In DNA, the CDR3 is TGTGCCTGGAGTGTAGCTCATGAGCAGTTCTTC. As protein: CAWSVAHEQFF.